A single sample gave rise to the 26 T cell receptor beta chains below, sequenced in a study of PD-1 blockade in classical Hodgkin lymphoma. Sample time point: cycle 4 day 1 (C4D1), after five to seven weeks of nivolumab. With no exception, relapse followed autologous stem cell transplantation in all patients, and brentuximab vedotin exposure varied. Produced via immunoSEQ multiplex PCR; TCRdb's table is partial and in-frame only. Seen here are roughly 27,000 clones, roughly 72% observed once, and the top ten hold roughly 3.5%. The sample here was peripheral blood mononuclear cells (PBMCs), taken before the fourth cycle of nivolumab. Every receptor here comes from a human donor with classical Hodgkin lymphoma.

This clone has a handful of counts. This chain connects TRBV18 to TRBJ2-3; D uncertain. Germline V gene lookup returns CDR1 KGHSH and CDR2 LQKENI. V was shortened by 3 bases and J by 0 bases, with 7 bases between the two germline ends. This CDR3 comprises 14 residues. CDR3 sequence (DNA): TGTGCCAGCTCACCCACGGCTAGCACAGATACGCAGTATTTT. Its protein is CASSPTASTDTQYF. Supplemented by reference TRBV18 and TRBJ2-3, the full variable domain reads NAGVMQNPRHLVRRRGQEARLRCSPMKGHSHVYWYRQLPEEGLKFMVYLQKENIIDESGMPKERFSAEFPKEGPSILRIQQVVRGDSAAYFCASSPTASTDTQYFGPGTRLTVL.

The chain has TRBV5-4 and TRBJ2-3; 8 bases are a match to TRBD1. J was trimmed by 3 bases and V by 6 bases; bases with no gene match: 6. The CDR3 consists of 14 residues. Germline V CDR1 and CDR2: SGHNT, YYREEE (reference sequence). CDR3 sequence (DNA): TGTGCCAGCACCCGGACAGGGATAACAGATACGCAGTATTTT. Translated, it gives CASTRTGITDTQYF.

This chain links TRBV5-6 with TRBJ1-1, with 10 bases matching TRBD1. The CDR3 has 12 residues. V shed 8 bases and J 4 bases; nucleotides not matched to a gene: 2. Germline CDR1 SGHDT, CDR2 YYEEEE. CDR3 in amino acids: CASGTGATEAFF. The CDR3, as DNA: TGTGCCAGTGGGACAGGGGCCACTGAAGCTTTCTTT.

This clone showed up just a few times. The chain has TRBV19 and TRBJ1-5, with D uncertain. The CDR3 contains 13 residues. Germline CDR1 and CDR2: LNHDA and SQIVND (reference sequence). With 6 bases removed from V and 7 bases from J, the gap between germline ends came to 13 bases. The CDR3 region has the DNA TGTGCCAGTAGGAATACCCACTGGCAGCCCCAGCATTTT. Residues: CASRNTHWQPQHF.

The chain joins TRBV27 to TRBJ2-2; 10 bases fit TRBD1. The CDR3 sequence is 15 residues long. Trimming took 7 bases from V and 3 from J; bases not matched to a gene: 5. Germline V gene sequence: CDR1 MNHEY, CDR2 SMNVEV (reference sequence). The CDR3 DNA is TGTGCCAGCAAAGCCGGGACAGGGGACACCGGGGAGCTGTTTTTT. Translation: CASKAGTGDTGELFF.

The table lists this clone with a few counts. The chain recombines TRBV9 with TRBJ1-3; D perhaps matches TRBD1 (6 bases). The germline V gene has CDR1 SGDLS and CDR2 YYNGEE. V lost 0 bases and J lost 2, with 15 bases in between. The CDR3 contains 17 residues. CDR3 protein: CASSVGWGPGTGNTIYF. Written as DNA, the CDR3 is TGTGCCAGCAGCGTAGGTTGGGGGCCCGGGACTGGAAACACCATATATTTT.

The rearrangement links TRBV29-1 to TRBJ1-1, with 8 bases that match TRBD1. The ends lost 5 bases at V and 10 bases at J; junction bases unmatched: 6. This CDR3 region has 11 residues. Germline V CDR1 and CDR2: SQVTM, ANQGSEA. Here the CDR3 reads CSVNLDRGAFF. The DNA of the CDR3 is TGCAGCGTTAATCTAGACAGGGGAGCTTTCTTT.

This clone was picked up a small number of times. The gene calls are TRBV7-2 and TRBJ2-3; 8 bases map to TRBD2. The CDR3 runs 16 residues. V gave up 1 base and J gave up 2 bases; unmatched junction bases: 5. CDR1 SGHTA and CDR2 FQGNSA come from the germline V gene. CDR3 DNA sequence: TGTGCCAGCAGCTTAGTCCGGGGACTAGTCACAGATACGCAGTATTTT. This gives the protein CASSLVRGLVTDTQYF. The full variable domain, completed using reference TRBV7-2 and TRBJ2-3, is GAGVSQSPSNKVTEKGKDVELRCDPISGHTALYWYRQSLGQGLEFLIYFQGNSAPDKSGLPSDRFSAERTGGSVSTLTIQRTQQEDSAVYLCASSLVRGLVTDTQYFGPGTRLTVL.

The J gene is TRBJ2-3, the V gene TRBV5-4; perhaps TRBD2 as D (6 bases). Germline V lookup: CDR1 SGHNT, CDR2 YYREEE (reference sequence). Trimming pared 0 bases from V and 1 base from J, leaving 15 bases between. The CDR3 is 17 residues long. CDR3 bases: TGTGCCAGCAGCTTGGGGGGAGGACGGGCCGGCACAGATACGCAGTATTTT. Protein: CASSLGGGRAGTDTQYF.

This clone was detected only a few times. CDR3 residues: CASRAGTFNQPQHF. For the CDR3, the DNA is TGCGCCAGCAGGGCCGGGACATTCAATCAGCCCCAGCATTTT. This rearrangement joins TRBV10-2 to TRBJ1-5; perhaps TRBD1 as D (6 bases). V gave up 6 bases and J gave up 3 bases, with 12 bases separating them. Per the germline V gene, CDR1 is WSHSY and CDR2 is SAAADI. The CDR3 covers 14 residues.

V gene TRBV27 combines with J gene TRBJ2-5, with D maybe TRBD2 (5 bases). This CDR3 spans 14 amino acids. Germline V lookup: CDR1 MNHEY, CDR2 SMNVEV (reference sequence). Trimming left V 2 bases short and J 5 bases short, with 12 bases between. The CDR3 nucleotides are TGTGCCAGCAGTTTAACTAGGGTTTCGGAGACCCAGTACTTC. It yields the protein CASSLTRVSETQYF.

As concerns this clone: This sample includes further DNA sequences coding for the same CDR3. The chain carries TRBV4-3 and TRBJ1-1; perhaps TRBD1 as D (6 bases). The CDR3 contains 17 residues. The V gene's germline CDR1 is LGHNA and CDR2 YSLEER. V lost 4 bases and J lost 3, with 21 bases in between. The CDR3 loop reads CASSPREGGLGDTEAFF. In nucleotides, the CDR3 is TGCGCCAGCAGCCCCCGGGAAGGGGGACTGGGGGACACTGAAGCTTTCTTT.

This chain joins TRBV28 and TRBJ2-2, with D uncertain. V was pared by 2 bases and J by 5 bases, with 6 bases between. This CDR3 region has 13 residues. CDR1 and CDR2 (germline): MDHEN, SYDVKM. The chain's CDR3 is CASSLPETGELFF. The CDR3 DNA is TGTGCCAGCAGTTTACCGGAGACCGGGGAGCTGTTTTTT.

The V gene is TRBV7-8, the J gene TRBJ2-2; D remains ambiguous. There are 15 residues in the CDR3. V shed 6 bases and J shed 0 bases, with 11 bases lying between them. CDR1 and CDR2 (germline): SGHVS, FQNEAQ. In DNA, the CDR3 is TGTGCCAGCAGGTCCCGGGTGGCGAACACCGGGGAGCTGTTTTTT. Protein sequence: CASRSRVANTGELFF.

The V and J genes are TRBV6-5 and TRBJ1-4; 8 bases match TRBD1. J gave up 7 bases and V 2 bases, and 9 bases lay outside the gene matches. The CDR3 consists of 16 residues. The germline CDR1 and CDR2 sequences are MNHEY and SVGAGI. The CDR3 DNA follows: TGTGCCAGCAGTTACGCAGGGGGCGCTGGGTCTGAAAAACTGTTTTTT. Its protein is CASSYAGGAGSEKLFF.

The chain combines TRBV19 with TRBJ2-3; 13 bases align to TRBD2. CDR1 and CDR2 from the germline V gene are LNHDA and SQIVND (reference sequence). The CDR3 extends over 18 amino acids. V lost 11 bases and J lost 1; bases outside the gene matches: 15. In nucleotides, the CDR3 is TGTGCCGTAGGGGGAACCGGGACTAGCGGGGTCCGCACAGATACGCAGTATTTT. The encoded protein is CAVGGTGTSGVRTDTQYF.

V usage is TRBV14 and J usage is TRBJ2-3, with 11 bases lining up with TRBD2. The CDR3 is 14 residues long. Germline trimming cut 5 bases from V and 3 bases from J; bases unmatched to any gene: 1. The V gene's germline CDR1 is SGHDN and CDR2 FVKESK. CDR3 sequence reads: CASSVAGGTDTQYF. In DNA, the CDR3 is TGTGCCAGCAGCGTAGCGGGAGGGACAGATACGCAGTATTTT. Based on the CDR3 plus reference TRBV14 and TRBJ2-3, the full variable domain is EAGVTQFPSHSVIEKGQTVTLRCDPISGHDNLYWYRRVMGKEIKFLLHFVKESKQDESGMPNNRFLAERTGGTYSTLKVQPAELEDSGVYFCASSVAGGTDTQYFGPGTRLTVL.

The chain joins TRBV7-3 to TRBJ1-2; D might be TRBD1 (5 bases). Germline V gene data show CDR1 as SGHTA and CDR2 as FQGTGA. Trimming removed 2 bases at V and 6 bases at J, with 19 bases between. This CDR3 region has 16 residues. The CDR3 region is CASSLREGTPPHGYTF. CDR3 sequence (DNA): TGTGCCAGCAGCTTACGGGAGGGGACCCCGCCGCATGGCTACACCTTC.

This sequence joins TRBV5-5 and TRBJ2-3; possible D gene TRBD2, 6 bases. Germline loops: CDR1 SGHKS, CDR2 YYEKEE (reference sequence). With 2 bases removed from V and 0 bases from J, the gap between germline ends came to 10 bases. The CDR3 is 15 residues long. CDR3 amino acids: CASSLGGTSTDTQYF. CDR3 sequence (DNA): TGTGCCAGCAGCTTAGGAGGGACTAGCACAGATACGCAGTATTTT.

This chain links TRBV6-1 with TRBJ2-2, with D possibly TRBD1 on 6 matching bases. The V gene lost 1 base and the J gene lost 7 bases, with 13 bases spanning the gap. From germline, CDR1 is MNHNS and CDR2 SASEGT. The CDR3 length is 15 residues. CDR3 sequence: CASSEDTGTYGELFF. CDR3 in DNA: TGTGCCAGCAGTGAAGACACAGGGACGTACGGGGAGCTGTTTTTT.

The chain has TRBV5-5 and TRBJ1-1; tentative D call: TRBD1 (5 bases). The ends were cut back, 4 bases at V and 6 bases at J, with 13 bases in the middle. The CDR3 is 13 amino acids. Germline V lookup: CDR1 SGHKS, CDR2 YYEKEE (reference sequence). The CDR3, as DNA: TGTGCCAGCAGCCTGCAGGGTGGCGCTGAAGCTTTCTTT. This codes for CASSLQGGAEAFF.

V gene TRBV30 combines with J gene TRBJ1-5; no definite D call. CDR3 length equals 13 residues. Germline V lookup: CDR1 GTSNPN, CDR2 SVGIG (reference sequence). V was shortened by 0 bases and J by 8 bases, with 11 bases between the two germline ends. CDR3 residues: CAWSVDRSEPQHF. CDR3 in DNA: TGTGCCTGGAGTGTAGATCGAAGCGAGCCCCAGCATTTT.

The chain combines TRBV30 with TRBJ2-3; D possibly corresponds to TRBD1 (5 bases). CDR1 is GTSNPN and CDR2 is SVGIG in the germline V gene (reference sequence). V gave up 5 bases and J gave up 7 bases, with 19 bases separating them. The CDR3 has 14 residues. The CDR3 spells CAWQGGQQLNTQYF. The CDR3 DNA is TGTGCCTGGCAGGGCGGCCAACAGCTAAATACGCAGTATTTT.

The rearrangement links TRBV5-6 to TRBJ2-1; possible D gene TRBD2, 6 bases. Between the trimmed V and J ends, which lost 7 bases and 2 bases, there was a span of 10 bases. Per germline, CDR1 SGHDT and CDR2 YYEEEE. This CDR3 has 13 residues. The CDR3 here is CASSGEAYNEQFF. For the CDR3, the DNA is TGTGCCAGCTCCGGGGAGGCCTACAATGAGCAGTTCTTC.

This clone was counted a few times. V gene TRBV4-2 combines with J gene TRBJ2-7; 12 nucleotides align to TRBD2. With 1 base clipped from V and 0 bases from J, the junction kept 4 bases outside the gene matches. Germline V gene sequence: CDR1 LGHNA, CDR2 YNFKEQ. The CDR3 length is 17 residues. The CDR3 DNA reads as TGTGCCAGCAGCCAAGTCGGGGGACTAGCGGGCTCCTACGAGCAGTACTTC. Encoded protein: CASSQVGGLAGSYEQYF.

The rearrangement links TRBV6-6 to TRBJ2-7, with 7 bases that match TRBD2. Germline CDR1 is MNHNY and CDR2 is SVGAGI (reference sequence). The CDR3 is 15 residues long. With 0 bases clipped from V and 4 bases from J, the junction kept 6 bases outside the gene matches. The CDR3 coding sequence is TGTGCCAGCAGTTACTCGAGACCGGGGGGATACGAGCAGTACTTC. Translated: CASSYSRPGGYEQYF.